There are a few counts of the clone carrying this TCR beta chain. This specimen comes from a study of beta chain features in type 1 diabetes. There are 12 residues in the CDR3. Germline loops: CDR1 GTSNPN, CDR2 SVGIG (reference sequence). Trimming removed 3 bases at V and 8 bases at J, with 13 bases between. The authors sorted CD4+ naive, central memory, regulatory and stem cell-like memory cells via CD45RO/CCR7/CD25/CD127/CD95/CD27. Of the isolated RNA, all was reverse transcribed, and so the sequenced material was expressed TCRB transcripts. Measured with immunoSEQ multiplex PCR; TCRdb has only the in-frame clones, and not every one. The sample lists 300,000 to 450,000 clones; 15% to 20% were seen once.

The sequence was obtained from a woman aged 18-35 years in good health. This chain joins TRBV30 and TRBJ1-1, with a possible D match to TRBD1 (5 bases). The source material was naive CD4+ T cells from blood. CDR3 loop: CAWRHQGIEAFF. DNA for the CDR3: TGTGCCTGGAGGCACCAGGGAATAGAAGCTTTCTTT. Drawing the rest from reference TRBV30 and TRBJ1-1, the complete variable domain is SQTIHQWPATLVQPVGSPLSLECTVEGTSNPNLYWYRQAAGRGLQLLFYSVGIGQISSEVPQNLSASRPQDRQFILSSKKLLLSDSGFYLCAWRHQGIEAFFGQGTRLTVV.